These 8 T cell receptor beta chains originate from one sample sequenced in a study of T cell changes during pregnancy in multiple sclerosis. Here immunoSEQ multiplex PCR was the method, and the copy in TCRdb shows in-frame clones only, minus some. Here the sample spans around 99,000 clones, roughly 92% being singletons. Sequences were derived from peripheral blood, sampled in the first trimester of pregnancy. Source of these receptors: a female donor with multiple sclerosis, enrolled in a pregnancy study.

CDR3 coding DNA: TGTGCCAGCAGCGTTCGGGGGTCTGGGGCCAACGTCCTGACTTTC. Its protein is CASSVRGSGANVLTF. V usage is TRBV7-8 and J usage is TRBJ2-6, with D possibly TRBD2 on 6 matching bases. V lost 5 bases and J 1 base, leaving 9 bases between the germline ends. This CDR3 has 15 residues. CDR1 and CDR2 (germline): SGHVS, FQNEAQ.

This chain uses TRBV7-9 with TRBJ2-3, with 7 positions matching TRBD1. This CDR3 region has 14 residues. V shed 5 bases and J 4 bases; nucleotides not matched to a gene: 6. The V gene's germline CDR1 is SEHNR and CDR2 FQNEAQ (reference sequence). This CDR3 is CASSLEGQSDTQYF. CDR3 bases: TGTGCCAGCAGCCTAGAGGGACAGTCAGATACGCAGTATTTT.

The J gene is TRBJ2-7, the V gene TRBV2; 7 positions match TRBD2. The V and J ends lost 8 bases and 2 bases, in that order; junction bases with no gene match: 15. CDR3 size: 16 residues. CDR1 is SNHLY, CDR2 FYNNEI, per germline. The CDR3 is CASSWGGMARPYEQYF. The DNA for the CDR3 is TGTGCCAGCTCTTGGGGGGGGATGGCTCGACCCTACGAGCAGTACTTC.

The rearrangement links TRBV7-2 to TRBJ1-1; D is unclear. The germline CDR1 and CDR2 sequences are SGHTA and FQGNSA. V lost 5 bases and J 2 bases, leaving 15 bases between the germline ends. This CDR3 spans 15 amino acids. The CDR3 loop reads CASSKTSVGNTEAFF. The CDR3 DNA reads TGTGCCAGCAGCAAGACAAGTGTTGGCAACACTGAAGCTTTCTTT.

The chain recombines TRBV28 with TRBJ2-5; TRBD1 agrees at 7 bases. This CDR3 has 15 amino acids. Unmatched junction bases numbered 9, after V lost 3 bases and J lost 5 bases. In germline, CDR1 is MDHEN, CDR2 SYDVKM. CDR3 region: CASSFKGARIETQYF. The CDR3 DNA is TGTGCCAGCAGTTTTAAGGGGGCGCGTATCGAGACCCAGTACTTC. Combining the CDR3 with reference TRBV28 and TRBJ2-5 gives the whole variable domain DVKVTQSSRYLVKRTGEKVFLECVQDMDHENMFWYRQDPGLGLRLIYFSYDVKMKEKGDIPEGYSVSREKKERFSLILESASTNQTSMYLCASSFKGARIETQYFGPGTRLLVL.

V and J are TRBV7-9 and TRBJ2-5; D remains ambiguous. Trimming cost V 5 bases and J 2 bases, with 6 bases left between them. This CDR3 spans 12 amino acids. From germline, CDR1 is SEHNR and CDR2 FQNEAQ (reference sequence). As DNA, the CDR3 is TGTGCCAGCAGCCCTCCTCAAGAGACCCAGTACTTC. Encoded protein: CASSPPQETQYF.

The chain couples TRBV2 to TRBJ2-7; 13 nucleotides match TRBD2. After removal of 3 bases from V and 2 bases from J, the junction contained 1 base not matched to a gene. The CDR3 has 15 residues. Germline CDR1 SNHLY, CDR2 FYNNEI. The CDR3 sequence is CASSDGTSGTYEQYF. The CDR3 DNA reads TGTGCCAGCAGTGATGGGACTAGCGGGACCTACGAGCAGTACTTC.

The chain is built from TRBV4-1 and TRBJ2-2; D may be TRBD2 (6 bases). V was trimmed by 2 bases and J by 5 bases, leaving 12 bases between them. This CDR3 region has 15 residues. Germline CDR1 and CDR2: MGHRA and YSYEKL. CDR3 protein: CASSQPTRRTGELFF. The CDR3 DNA follows: TGCGCCAGCAGCCAACCGACTAGACGTACCGGGGAGCTGTTTTTT.